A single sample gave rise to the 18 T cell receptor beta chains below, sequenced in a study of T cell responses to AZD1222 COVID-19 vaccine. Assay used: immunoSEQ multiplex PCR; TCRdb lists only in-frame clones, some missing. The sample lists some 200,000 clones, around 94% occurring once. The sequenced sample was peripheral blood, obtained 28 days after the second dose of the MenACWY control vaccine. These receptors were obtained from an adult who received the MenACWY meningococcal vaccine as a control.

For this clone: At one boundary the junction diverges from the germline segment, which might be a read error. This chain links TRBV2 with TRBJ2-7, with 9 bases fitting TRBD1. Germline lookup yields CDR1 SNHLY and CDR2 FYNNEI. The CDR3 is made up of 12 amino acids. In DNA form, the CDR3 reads TGTGCCAGCAGTACGGGACAGGGACTGGCGCACTTC. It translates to CASSTGQGLAHF.

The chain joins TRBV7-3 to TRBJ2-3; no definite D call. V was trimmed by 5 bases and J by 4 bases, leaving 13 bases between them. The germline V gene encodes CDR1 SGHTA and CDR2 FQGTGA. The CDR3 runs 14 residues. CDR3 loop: CASSPRGIADTQYF. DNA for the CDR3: TGTGCCAGCAGCCCCCGTGGCATAGCAGATACGCAGTATTTT.

The CDR3 protein is CASRKQGPNTEAFF. Here the CDR3 DNA reads TGTGCCAGCAGGAAACAGGGTCCGAACACTGAAGCTTTCTTT. This chain joins TRBV28 and TRBJ1-1, with D perhaps matching TRBD1 (6 bases). Germline CDR1 and CDR2: MDHEN and SYDVKM. The CDR3 consists of 14 residues. Trimming pared 6 bases from V and 1 base from J, leaving 12 bases between.

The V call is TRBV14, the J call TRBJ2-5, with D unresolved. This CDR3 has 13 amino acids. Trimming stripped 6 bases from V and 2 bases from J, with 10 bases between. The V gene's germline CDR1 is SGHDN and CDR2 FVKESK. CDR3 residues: CASSSLAQETQYF. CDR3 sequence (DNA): TGTGCCAGCAGTTCGTTAGCACAAGAGACCCAGTACTTC. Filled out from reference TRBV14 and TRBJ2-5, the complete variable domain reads EAGVTQFPSHSVIEKGQTVTLRCDPISGHDNLYWYRRVMGKEIKFLLHFVKESKQDESGMPNNRFLAERTGGTYSTLKVQPAELEDSGVYFCASSSLAQETQYFGPGTRLLVL.

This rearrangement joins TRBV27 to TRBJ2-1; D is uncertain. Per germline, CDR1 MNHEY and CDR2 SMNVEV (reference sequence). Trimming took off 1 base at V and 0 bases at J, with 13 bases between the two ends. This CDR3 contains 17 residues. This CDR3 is CASSLWETKSSYNEQFF. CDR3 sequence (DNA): TGTGCCAGCAGTTTATGGGAAACAAAAAGCTCCTACAATGAGCAGTTCTTC.

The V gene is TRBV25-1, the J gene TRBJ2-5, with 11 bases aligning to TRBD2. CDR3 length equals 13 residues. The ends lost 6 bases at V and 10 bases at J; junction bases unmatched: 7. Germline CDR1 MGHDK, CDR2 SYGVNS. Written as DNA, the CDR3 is TGTGCCAGCAGGACTAGCGGGAATGGTGGCCAGTACTTC. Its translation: CASRTSGNGGQYF.

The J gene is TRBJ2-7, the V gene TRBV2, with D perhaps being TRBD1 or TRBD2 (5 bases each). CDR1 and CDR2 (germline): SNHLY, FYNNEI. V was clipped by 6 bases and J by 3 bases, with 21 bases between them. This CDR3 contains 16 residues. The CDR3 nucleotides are TGTGCCAGCAGCGCGCTTCCGGGCCGAGGGGACTACGAGCAGTACTTC. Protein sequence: CASSALPGRGDYEQYF. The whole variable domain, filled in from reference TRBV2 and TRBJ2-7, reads EPEVTQTPSHQVTQMGQEVILRCVPISNHLYFYWYRQILGQKVEFLVSFYNNEISEKSEIFDDQFSVERPDGSNFTLKIRSTKLEDSAMYFCASSALPGRGDYEQYFGPGTRLTVT.

As DNA, the CDR3 is TGTGCCTGGAGTGGGGGGACAGGATTTTTCGAGACCCAGTACTTC. It specifies CAWSGGTGFFETQYF. This chain links TRBV30 with TRBJ2-5; 8 nucleotides line up with TRBD1. The CDR3 extends over 15 amino acids. Trimming removed 1 base from V and 5 bases from J; junction bases left unmatched: 9. Looked up from germline, CDR1 is GTSNPN and CDR2 is SVGIG (reference sequence).

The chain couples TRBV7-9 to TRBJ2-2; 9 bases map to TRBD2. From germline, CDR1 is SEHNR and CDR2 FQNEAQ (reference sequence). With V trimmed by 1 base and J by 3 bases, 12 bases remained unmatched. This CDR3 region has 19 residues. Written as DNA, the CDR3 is TGTGCCAGCAGCTTAGGCCTTGGTAGCGGGAGCACGGACACCGGGGAGCTGTTTTTT. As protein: CASSLGLGSGSTDTGELFF.

The CDR3 DNA reads TGTGCCAGCAGTTACCCCCGGGAGCCTAAATCGCAGCCCCAGCATTTT. Translated: CASSYPREPKSQPQHF. The chain combines TRBV28 with TRBJ1-5; D uncertain. Germline V CDR1 and CDR2: MDHEN, SYDVKM. V was clipped by 4 bases and J by 7 bases, with 20 bases between them. This CDR3 is 16 amino acids long. The full variable domain, with the rest looked up from reference TRBV28 and TRBJ1-5, is DVKVTQSSRYLVKRTGEKVFLECVQDMDHENMFWYRQDPGLGLRLIYFSYDVKMKEKGDIPEGYSVSREKKERFSLILESASTNQTSMYLCASSYPREPKSQPQHFGDGTRLSIL.

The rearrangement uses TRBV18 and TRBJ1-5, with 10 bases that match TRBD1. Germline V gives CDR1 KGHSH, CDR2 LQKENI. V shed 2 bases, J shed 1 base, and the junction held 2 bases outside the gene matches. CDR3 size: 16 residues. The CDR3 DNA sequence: TGTGCCAGCTCACCAACGGGACAGGGGAGCAATCAGCCCCAGCATTTT. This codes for CASSPTGQGSNQPQHF.

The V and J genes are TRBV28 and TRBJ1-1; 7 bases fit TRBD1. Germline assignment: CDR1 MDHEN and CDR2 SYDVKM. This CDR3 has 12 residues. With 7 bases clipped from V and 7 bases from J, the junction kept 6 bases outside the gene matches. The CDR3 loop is CASTIPGGEAFF. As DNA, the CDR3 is TGTGCCAGCACCATCCCAGGGGGTGAAGCTTTCTTT.

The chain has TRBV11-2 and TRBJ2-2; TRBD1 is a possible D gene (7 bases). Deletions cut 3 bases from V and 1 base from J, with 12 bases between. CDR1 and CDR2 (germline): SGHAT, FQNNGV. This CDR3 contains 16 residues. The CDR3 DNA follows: TGTGCCAGCAGCTTTGGGAGGACAGGGAACACCGGGGAGCTGTTTTTT. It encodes CASSFGRTGNTGELFF.

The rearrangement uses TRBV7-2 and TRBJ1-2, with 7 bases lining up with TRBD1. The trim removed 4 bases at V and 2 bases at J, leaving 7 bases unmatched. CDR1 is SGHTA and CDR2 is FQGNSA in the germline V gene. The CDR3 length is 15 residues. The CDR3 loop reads CASSSSGGLNYGYTF. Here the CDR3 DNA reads TGTGCCAGCAGCTCCTCAGGGGGATTAAACTATGGCTACACCTTC.

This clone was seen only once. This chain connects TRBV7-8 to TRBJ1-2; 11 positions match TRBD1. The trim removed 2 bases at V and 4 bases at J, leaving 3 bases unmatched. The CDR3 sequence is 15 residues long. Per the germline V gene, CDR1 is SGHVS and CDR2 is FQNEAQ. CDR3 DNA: TGTGCCAGCAGCTTAAGGACAGGGGGCACCTATGGCTACACCTTC. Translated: CASSLRTGGTYGYTF.

The CDR3 loop is CASSQGQRYEQYF. Written as DNA, the CDR3 is TGTGCCAGCAGCCAGGGACAGCGATACGAGCAGTACTTC. The chain recombines TRBV5-6 with TRBJ2-7, with 7 bases fitting TRBD1. The junction had 5 bases not matched to a gene; V was cut back by 4 bases and J by 4 bases. CDR3 length equals 13 residues. From germline, CDR1 is SGHDT and CDR2 YYEEEE.

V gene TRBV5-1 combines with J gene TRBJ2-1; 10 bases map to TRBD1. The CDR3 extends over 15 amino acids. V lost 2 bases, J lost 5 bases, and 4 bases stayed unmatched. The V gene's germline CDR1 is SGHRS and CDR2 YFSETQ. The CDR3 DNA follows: TGCGCCAGCAGCTTACTAGGGACAGGGGACAATGAGCAGTTCTTC. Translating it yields CASSLLGTGDNEQFF. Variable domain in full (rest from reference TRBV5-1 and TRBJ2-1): KAGVTQTPRYLIKTRGQQVTLSCSPISGHRSVSWYQQTPGQGLQFLFEYFSETQRNKGNFPGRFSGRQFSNSRSEMNVSTLELGDSALYLCASSLLGTGDNEQFFGPGTRLTVL.

CDR3 region: CATRGDTAKNIQYF. In DNA, the CDR3 is TGTGCCACCCGGGGGGACACGGCCAAAAACATTCAGTACTTC. The chain combines TRBV6-5 with TRBJ2-4, with D possibly TRBD2 on 7 matching bases. The ends were cut back, 10 bases at V and 1 base at J, with 14 bases in the middle. The CDR3 covers 14 residues. Germline V gene sequence: CDR1 MNHEY, CDR2 SVGAGI.